What follows are 2 T cell receptor beta chains derived from one specimen sequenced in a study of blood T cell repertoires in COVID-19. TCRdb keeps only in-frame clones here, not all; method: immunoSEQ multiplex PCR. The sample shows roughly 230,000 clones, 87% of them seen only once. The material sequenced was PBMCs or T cells enriched from blood (not recorded which). Every receptor here comes from a man aged 25 to 40 in a cohort exposed to, infected with or recovered from COVID-19 (not recorded which).

This rearrangement joins TRBV12-3 or TRBV12-4 to TRBJ2-7; 7 nucleotides match TRBD1. This CDR3 is built from 13 residues. The ends lost 3 bases at V and 4 bases at J; junction bases unmatched: 3. CDR3 bases: TGTGCCAGCAGTTTGAGGGGGCGATACGAGCAGTACTTC. Amino acids: CASSLRGRYEQYF.

V gene TRBV18 combines with J gene TRBJ2-1, with 14 bases identical to TRBD2. The germline V gene encodes CDR1 KGHSH and CDR2 LQKENI. V trimming: 1 base; J trimming: 3 bases; junction bases outside the gene matches: 2. The CDR3 runs to 17 residues. CDR3 bases: TGTGCCAGCTCACCACTTGGACTAGCGGGAGGCTACAATGAGCAGTTCTTC. This encodes CASSPLGLAGGYNEQFF.